This T cell receptor beta chain was sequenced in a study of blood T cells in healthy people across ages. Study findings and constraints: Getting older went along with TCR beta diversity per million T cells dropping roughly linearly.

The CDR3 runs to 15 residues. Per the germline V gene, CDR1 is SGHRS and CDR2 is YFSETQ. Trimming took off 0 bases at V and 2 bases at J, with 9 bases between the two ends. PCR was performed a second time for about 7 to 11 cycles using a sample-barcoded 5' primer and a J-beta primer mix. One entry per CDR3 protein results from TCRdb running MiXCR on the 5' RACE reads. The sample comprises fewer than 800,000 distinct CDR3 sequences, roughly 32% of which are singletons, and 15% rests with the top ten. It was 8 to 10 milliliters of peripheral blood that were drawn from each donor. Concerning this clonotype: The antigen remains unidentified.

The material sequenced was blood. This TCR was recovered from a woman of 80 years or more in good health. The genes are TRBV5-1 and TRBJ1-5, with D maybe TRBD1 (5 bases). In nucleotides, the CDR3 is TGCGCCAGCAGCTTGGACCAAGGGGGCAATCAGCCCCAGCATTTT. This sequence encodes CASSLDQGGNQPQHF.